The T cell receptor beta chain under discussion was sequenced for a study of blood T cell repertoires in COVID-19. Study details: T cells, B-cell-depleted T cells, or PBMCs provided the cDNA or gDNA that served as material.

Method: immunoSEQ multiplex PCR; TCRdb's copy keeps in-frame clones and lacks some. The table lists about 400,000 clones, roughly 88% of them singletons. The CDR3 extends over 11 amino acids. Germline CDR1 is GTSNPN and CDR2 is SVGIG (reference sequence). Trimming stripped 4 bases from V and 5 bases from J, with 5 bases between. Those who participated ranged in age from roughly 18 to 89 years and resided in 24 US areas. Allocation to cohorts depended on clinical history reported by the participants. What was sequenced was PBMCs or T cells enriched from blood (not recorded which). This chain connects TRBV30 to TRBJ2-2; D is unclear. The receptor was isolated from a middle-aged woman with acute COVID-19. This chain's CDR3 is CAWTSTGELFF. CDR3 bases: TGTGCCTGGACCTCTACCGGGGAGCTGTTTTTT.